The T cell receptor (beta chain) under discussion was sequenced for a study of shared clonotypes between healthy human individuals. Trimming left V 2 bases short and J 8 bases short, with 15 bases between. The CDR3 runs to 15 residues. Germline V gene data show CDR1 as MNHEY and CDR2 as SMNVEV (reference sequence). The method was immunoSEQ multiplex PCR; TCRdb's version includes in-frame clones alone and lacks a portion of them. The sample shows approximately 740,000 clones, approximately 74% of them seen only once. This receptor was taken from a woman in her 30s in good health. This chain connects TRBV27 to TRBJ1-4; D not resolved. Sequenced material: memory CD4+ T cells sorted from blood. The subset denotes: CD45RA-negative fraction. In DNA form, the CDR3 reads TGTGCCAGCAGTTTACGGGGAACGTTTGGGGAAAAACTGTTTTTT. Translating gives CASSLRGTFGEKLFF.